This T cell receptor beta chain was found in a study of T cell clones after liver transplantation. Study overall: Third-party-reactive TCRbeta sequences from pre-transplant mixed lymphocyte reactions served as antigen-independent comparators.

TCRdb keeps only in-frame clones here, not all; method: immunoSEQ multiplex PCR. Here the sample spans fewer than 110,000 clones, about 81% being singletons. Study outcomes and limitations: Small, mixed patient groups and varying post-transplant times limit these conclusions. The donor-reactive repertoire was only partly measurable in a couple of subjects, lacking donor cells.

A note on this clone: Its antigen is unidentified.

Unstimulated PBMCs were sorted into CD3+CD4+ and CD3+CD8+ populations. Deletions cut 3 bases from V and 1 base from J, with 13 bases between. CDR1 SGHDT and CDR2 YYEEEE come from the germline V gene. The CDR3 is made up of 15 amino acids. This clonotype was obtained from a human patient who received a liver transplant. The graft donor may have given rise to some T cells. Sequenced material: CD4+ T cells from blood, taken 47 months after liver transplant. V gene TRBV5-6 combines with J gene TRBJ2-5, with D perhaps assigned TRBD1 or TRBD2 (5 bases each). In DNA, the CDR3 is TGTGCCAGCAGCTCCAAACCAGGGAGCCAAGAGACCCAGTACTTC. It specifies CASSSKPGSQETQYF.